The clone carrying this T cell receptor beta chain is labeled large based on frequency. Its target is unknown. The entry originates in a study of CD8 T cells in cerebrospinal fluid in Alzheimer's disease. Whole-study findings and limits: Expanded clones of at least 3% were commoner in Alzheimer's patients than healthy subjects. Alzheimer's patients were not enriched for EBV-specific clones, which were not the most expanded.

Confirmation of patient neurodegeneration relied on biomarkers such as neurofilament, amyloid-beta and tau. The germline V gene has CDR1 SGHTA and CDR2 FQGTGA. The CDR3 runs to 12 residues. CSF cells were profiled by 10X single-cell V(D)J and 5' expression. TCRdb reanalyzed the 10x single-cell sequencing reads, giving one entry per CDR3 protein sequence and no DNA. This sample's clone table lists over a thousand distinct CDR3 sequences. V and J are TRBV7-3 and TRBJ1-2; TCRdb's assignment of TRBD1 cannot be checked, as there is no DNA. Sequenced sample: cerebrospinal fluid. This TCR was sampled from a human donor with Parkinson's disease. The CDR3 loop is CASSLTGDGYTF. The whole variable domain, remainder taken from reference TRBV7-3 and TRBJ1-2, is GAGVSQTPSNKVTEKGKYVELRCDPISGHTALYWYRQSLGQGPEFLIYFQGTGAADDSGLPNDRFFAVRPEGSVSTLKIQRTERGDSAVYLCASSLTGDGYTFGSGTRLTVV.